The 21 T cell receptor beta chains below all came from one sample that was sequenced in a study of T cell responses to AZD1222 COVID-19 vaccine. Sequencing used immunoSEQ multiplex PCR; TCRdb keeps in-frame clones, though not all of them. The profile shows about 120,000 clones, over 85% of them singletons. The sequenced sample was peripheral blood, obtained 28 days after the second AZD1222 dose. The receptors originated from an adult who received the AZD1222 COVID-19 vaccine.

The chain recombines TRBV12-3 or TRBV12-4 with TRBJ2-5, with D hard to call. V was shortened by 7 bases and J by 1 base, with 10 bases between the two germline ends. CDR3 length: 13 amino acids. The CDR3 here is CASTPRSQETQYF. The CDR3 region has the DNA TGTGCCAGCACCCCGAGGTCCCAAGAGACCCAGTACTTC.

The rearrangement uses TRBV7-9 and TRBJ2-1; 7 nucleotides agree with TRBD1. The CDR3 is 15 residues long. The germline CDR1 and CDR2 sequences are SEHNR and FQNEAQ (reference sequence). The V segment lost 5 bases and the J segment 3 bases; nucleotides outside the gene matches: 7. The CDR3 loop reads CASSPQGIGYNEQFF. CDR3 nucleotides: TGTGCCAGCAGCCCACAGGGGATCGGCTACAATGAGCAGTTCTTC.

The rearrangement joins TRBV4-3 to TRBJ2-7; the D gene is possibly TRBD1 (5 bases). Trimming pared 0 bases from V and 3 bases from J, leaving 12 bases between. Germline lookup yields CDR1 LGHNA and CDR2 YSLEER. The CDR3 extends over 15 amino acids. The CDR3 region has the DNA TGCGCCAGCAGCCAAGATGGGGCAGGGTTCTACGAGCAGTACTTC. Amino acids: CASSQDGAGFYEQYF.

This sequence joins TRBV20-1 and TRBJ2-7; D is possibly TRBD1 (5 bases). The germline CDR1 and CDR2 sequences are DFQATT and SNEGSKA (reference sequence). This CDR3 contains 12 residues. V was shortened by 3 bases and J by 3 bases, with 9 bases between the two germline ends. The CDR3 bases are TGCAGTGCTAGTTGGCAGGGCTACGAGCAGTACTTC. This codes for CSASWQGYEQYF.

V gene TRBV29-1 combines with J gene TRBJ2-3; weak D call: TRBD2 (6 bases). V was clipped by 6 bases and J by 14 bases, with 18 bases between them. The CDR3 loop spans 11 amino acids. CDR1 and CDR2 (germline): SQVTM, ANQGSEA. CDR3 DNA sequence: TGCAGCGTCCTTATAAATCACGGGGGGTATTTT. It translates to CSVLINHGGYF.

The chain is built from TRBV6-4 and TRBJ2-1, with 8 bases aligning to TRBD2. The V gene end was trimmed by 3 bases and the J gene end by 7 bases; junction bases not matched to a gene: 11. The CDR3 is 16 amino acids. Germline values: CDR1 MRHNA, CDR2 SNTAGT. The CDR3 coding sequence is TGTGCCAGCAGTGAAGTCGGTGGGAGCGGGGGAAATGAGCAGTTCTTC. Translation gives CASSEVGGSGGNEQFF.

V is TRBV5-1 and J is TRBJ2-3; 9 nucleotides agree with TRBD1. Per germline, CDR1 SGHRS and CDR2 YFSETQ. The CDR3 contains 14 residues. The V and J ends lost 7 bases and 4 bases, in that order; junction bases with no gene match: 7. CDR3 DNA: TGCGCCAGCGGCCGGGACAGGGTTCCAGATACGCAGTATTTT. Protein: CASGRDRVPDTQYF.

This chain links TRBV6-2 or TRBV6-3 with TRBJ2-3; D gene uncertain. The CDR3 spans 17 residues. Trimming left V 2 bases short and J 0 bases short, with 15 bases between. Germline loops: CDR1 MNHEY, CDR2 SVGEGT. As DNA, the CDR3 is TGTGCCAGCAGTTACCTCCAACGCCACCTGAGCACAGATACGCAGTATTTT. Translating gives CASSYLQRHLSTDTQYF.

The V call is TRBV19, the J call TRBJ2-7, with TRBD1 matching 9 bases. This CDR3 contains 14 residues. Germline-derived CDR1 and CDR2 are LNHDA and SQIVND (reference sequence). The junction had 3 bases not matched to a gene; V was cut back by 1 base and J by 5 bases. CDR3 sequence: CASSIGGQGNEQYF. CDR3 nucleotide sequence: TGTGCCAGTAGTATAGGGGGACAGGGCAACGAGCAGTACTTC. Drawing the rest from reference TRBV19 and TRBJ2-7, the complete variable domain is DGGITQSPKYLFRKEGQNVTLSCEQNLNHDAMYWYRQDPGQGLRLIYYSQIVNDFQKGDIAEGYSVSREKKESFPLTVTSAQKNPTAFYLCASSIGGQGNEQYFGPGTRLTVT.

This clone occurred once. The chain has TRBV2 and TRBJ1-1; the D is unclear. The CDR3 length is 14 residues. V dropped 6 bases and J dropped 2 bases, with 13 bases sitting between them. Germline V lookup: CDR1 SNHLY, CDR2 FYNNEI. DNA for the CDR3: TGTGCCAGCAGCAAGGAAATGCTAAACACTGAAGCTTTCTTT. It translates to CASSKEMLNTEAFF.

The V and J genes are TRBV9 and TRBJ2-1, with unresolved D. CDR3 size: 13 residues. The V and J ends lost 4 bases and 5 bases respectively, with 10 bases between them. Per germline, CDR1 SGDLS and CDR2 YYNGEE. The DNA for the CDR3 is TGTGCCAGCAGCCCCTCTCCGGACAATGAGCAGTTCTTC. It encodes CASSPSPDNEQFF.

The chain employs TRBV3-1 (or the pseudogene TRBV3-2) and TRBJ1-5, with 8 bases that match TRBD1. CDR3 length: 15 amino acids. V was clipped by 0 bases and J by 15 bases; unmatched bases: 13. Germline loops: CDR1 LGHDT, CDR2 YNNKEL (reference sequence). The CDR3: CASSQDGAGGEGTHF. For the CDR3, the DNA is TGTGCCAGCAGCCAAGATGGGGCAGGGGGCGAAGGAACGCATTTT.

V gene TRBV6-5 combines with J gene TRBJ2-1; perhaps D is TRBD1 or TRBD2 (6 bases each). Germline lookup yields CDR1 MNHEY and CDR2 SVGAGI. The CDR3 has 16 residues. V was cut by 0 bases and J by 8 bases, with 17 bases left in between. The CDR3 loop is CASSYSAGEALDEQFF. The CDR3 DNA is TGTGCCAGCAGTTACTCGGCAGGGGAGGCCTTAGATGAGCAGTTCTTC.

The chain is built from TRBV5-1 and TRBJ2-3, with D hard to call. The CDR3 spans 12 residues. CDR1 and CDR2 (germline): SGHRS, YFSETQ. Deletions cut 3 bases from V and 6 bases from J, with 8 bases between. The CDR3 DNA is TGCGCCAGCAGCTCTACTGGGGATACGCAGTATTTT. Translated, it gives CASSSTGDTQYF.

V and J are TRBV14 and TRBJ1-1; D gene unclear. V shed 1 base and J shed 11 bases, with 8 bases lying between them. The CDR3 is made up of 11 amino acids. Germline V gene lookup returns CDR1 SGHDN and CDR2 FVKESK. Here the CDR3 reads CASSQGGRAFF. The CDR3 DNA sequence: TGTGCCAGCAGCCAAGGTGGTCGCGCTTTCTTT.

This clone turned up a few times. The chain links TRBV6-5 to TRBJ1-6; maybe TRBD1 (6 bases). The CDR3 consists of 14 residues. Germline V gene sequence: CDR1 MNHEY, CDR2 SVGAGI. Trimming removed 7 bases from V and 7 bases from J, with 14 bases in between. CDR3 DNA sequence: TGTGCCAGCAACCGGGCAGGGGCCAATTCACCCCTCCACTTT. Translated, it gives CASNRAGANSPLHF.

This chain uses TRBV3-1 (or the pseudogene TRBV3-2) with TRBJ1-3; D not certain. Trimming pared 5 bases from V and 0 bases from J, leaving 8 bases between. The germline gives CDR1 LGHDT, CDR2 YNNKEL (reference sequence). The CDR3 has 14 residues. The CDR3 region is CASSAVASGNTIYF. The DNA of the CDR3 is TGTGCCAGCAGCGCCGTGGCCTCTGGAAACACCATATATTTT.

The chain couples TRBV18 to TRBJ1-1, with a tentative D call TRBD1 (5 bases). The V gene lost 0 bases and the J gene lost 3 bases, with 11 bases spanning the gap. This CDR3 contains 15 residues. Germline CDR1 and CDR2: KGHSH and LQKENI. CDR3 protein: CASSPPSRAYTEAFF. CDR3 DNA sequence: TGTGCCAGCTCACCACCGTCCAGGGCATACACTGAAGCTTTCTTT.

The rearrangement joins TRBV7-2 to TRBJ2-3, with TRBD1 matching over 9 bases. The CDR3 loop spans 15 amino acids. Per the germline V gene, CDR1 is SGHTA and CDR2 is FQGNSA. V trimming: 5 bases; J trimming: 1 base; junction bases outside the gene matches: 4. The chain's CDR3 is CASSINRGRTDTQYF. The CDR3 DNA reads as TGTGCCAGCAGCATTAACAGGGGGCGCACAGATACGCAGTATTTT.

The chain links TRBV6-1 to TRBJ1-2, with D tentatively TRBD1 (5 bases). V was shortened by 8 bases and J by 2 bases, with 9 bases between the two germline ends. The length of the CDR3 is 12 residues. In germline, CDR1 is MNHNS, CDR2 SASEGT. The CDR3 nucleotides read TGTGCCAGCGCGCGGGACAACTATGGCTACACCTTC. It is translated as CASARDNYGYTF.

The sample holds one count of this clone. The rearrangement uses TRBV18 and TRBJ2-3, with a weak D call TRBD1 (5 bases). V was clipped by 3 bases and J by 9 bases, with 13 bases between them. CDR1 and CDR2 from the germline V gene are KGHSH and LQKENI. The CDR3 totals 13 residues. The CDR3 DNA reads TGTGCCAGCTCACCGCCGACAGAATTCACGCAGTATTTT. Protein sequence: CASSPPTEFTQYF.